This paragraph reports one TCR beta chain. The data derive from a study of blood T cell repertoires in COVID-19. In the study overall: Some COVID-19 samples were acute and others convalescent; all came from the United States, Italy and Spain.

Germline assignment: CDR1 LGHNA and CDR2 YNFKEQ. Trimming cost V 0 bases and J 3 bases, with 14 bases left between them. There are 16 residues in the CDR3. Clones were sequenced by immunoSEQ multiplex PCR, and TCRdb holds only the in-frame ones, with some missing. The table includes a few hundred thousand clones, roughly 86% detected once. Sequenced input: peripheral blood. The source is a woman aged 50 to 60 with acute or convalescent COVID-19. V usage is TRBV4-2 and J usage is TRBJ1-2; D possibly corresponds to TRBD1 (5 bases). Here the CDR3 reads CASSQEVAGRHYGYTF. As DNA, the CDR3 is TGTGCCAGCAGCCAAGAGGTTGCGGGGCGACACTATGGCTACACCTTC.